Sequencing of this T cell receptor beta chain was carried out in a study of blood T cell repertoires in COVID-19. At the level of the study: Samples of COVID-19 (acute and convalescent) were obtained from the United States, Italy and Spain. Sample material is recorded as cDNA or gDNA derived from T cells, B-cell-depleted T cells, or PBMCs.

Original processing methods: Estimation of nucleated cell counts relied on the amplification of reference gene primers. Data came from immunoSEQ multiplex PCR; TCRdb stores just in-frame clones and leaves some out. The V and J calls and clone size were taken over from that table, and D and trimming were inferred from the DNA. This table holds over 150,000 clones, about 79% found once. The V gene lost 5 bases and the J gene lost 7 bases, with 24 bases spanning the gap. The CDR3 sequence is 17 residues long. Germline V gives CDR1 SGHTA, CDR2 FQGNSA. This receptor was identified in a human donor in a cohort sampled during active COVID-19. Sequencing was performed on peripheral blood. The chain is built from TRBV7-2 and TRBJ2-1; the D gene is possibly TRBD2 (6 bases). Here the CDR3 DNA reads TGTGCCAGCAGCCACTATCAGTCCGTGGGACGGGGGAATGAGCAGTTCTTC. This gives the protein CASSHYQSVGRGNEQFF.